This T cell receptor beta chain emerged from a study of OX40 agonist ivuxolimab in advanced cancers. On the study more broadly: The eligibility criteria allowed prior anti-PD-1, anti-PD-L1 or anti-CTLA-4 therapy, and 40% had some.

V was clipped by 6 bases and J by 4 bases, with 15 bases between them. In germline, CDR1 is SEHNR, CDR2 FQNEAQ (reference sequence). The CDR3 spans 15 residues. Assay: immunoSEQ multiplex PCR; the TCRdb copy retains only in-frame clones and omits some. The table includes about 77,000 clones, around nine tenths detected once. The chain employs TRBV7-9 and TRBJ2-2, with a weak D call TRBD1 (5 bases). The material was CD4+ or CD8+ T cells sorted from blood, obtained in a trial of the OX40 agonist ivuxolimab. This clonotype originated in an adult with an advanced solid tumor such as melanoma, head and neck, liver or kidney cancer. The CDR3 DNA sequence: TGTGCCAGCAGGTCAGGGCCCCCTTCCACCGGGGAGCTGTTTTTT. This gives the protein CASRSGPPSTGELFF.